The 3 T cell receptor beta chains below all came from one sample that was sequenced in a study of blood T cell repertoires in COVID-19. TCRdb keeps only in-frame clones here, not all; method: immunoSEQ multiplex PCR. The sample contains roughly 360,000 clones, more than 75% of which appear only once. Sequencing was carried out using peripheral blood. Receptor source: a human donor with acute or convalescent COVID-19. The donor label of this sample is uncertain.

This clone was counted a single time. This chain joins TRBV5-1 and TRBJ2-1; the match to TRBD2 covers 7 bases. The CDR3 totals 15 residues. Germline CDR1 is SGHRS and CDR2 is YFSETQ. Germline trimming cut 4 bases from V and 3 bases from J; bases unmatched to any gene: 7. CDR3 sequence: CASSTSGLDYNEQFF. The CDR3 coding sequence is TGCGCCAGCAGCACCTCCGGACTAGACTACAATGAGCAGTTCTTC.

The V call is TRBV5-8, the J call TRBJ1-4; TRBD1 is a possible D gene (5 bases). The V end was cut by 9 bases, the J end by 4 bases, with 16 bases between. There are 14 residues in the CDR3. Germline V lookup: CDR1 SGHTS, CDR2 YDEGEE. The CDR3 DNA reads TGTGCCACCTCGCACCGGACAATTAATGAAAAACTGTTTTTT. Translated, it gives CATSHRTINEKLFF.

This rearrangement joins TRBV27 to TRBJ2-4; TRBD2 aligns across 8 bases. From germline, CDR1 is MNHEY and CDR2 SMNVEV (reference sequence). The V segment lost 7 bases and the J segment 3 bases; nucleotides outside the gene matches: 17. CDR3 length equals 18 residues. The chain's CDR3 is CASTSRGGEGTGKNIQYF. The CDR3 DNA reads as TGTGCCAGCACCTCCCGGGGGGGCGAGGGAACTGGCAAAAACATTCAGTACTTC.